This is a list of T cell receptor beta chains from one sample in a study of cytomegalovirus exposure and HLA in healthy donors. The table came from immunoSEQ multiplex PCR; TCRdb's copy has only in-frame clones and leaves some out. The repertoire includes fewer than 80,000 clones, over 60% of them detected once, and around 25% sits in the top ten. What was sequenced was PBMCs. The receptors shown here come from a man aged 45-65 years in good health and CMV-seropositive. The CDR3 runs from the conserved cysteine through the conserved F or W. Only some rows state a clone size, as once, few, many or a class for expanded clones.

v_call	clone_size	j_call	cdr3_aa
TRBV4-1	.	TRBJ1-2	CASSPRGEESHYGYTF
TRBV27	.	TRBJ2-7	CASSLPDRGKGEQYF
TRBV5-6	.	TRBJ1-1	CASSFPRTGEVRNTEAFF
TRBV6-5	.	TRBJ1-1	CASSYGTGAGAFF
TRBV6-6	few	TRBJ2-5	CASGWRCRFPGTQYF
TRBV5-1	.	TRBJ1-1	CASSRTGGNVGTEAFF
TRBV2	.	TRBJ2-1	CASSLLGGGPSNEQFF
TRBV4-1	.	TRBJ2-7	CASSQGTGTPSYEQYF
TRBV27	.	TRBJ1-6	CASSSKRDRGSPLHF
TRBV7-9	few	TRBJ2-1	CASRLPGHLFDEQFF
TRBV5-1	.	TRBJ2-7	CASSLPAYEQYF
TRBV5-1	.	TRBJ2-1	CASSRVESSYNEQFF
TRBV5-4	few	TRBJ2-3	CASSLNSGITDTQYF
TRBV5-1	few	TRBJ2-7	CASSPANYEQYF
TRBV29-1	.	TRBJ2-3	CSVVHLSTDTQYF
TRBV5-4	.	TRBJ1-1	CASSSPQGHTEAFF
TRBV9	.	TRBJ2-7	CASSKAGTGYEQYF
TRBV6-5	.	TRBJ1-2	CASSYRTGQNGYTF
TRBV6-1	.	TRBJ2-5	CASSDGTGPRVETQYF